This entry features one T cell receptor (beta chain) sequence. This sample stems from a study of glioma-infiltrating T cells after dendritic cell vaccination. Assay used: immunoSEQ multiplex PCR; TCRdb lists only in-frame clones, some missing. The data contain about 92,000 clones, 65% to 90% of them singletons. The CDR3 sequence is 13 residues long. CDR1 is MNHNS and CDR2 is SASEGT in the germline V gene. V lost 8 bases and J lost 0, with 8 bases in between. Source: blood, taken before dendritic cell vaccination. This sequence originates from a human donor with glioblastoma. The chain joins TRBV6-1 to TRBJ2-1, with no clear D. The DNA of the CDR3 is TGTGCCAGCGCCCGCGCCTCCTACAATGAGCAGTTCTTC. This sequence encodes CASARASYNEQFF.